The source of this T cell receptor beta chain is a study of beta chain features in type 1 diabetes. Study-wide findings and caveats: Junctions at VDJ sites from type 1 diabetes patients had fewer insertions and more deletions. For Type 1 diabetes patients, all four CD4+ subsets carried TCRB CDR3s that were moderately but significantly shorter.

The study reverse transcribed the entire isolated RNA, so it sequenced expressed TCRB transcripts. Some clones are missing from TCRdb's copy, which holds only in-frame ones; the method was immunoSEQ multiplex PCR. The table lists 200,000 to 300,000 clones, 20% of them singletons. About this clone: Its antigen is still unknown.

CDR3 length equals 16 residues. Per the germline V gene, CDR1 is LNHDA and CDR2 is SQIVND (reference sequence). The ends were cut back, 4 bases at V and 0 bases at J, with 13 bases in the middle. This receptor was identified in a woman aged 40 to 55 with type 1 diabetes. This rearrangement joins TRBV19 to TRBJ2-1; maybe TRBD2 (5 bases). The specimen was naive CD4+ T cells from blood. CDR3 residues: CASSTAEGSSYNEQFF. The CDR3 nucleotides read TGTGCCAGTAGTACCGCCGAGGGAAGCTCCTACAATGAGCAGTTCTTC. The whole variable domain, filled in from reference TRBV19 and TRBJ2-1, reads DGGITQSPKYLFRKEGQNVTLSCEQNLNHDAMYWYRQDPGQGLRLIYYSQIVNDFQKGDIAEGYSVSREKKESFPLTVTSAQKNPTAFYLCASSTAEGSSYNEQFFGPGTRLTVL.